The 26 T cell receptor beta chains listed next were all sequenced from one sample in a study of CD8+CD57+ T cells in acquired aplastic anemia. CDR3 and TCR beta VDJ profiling relied on genomic DNA as the template. Using its own MiXCR run on the reads, TCRdb lists one record per CDR3 protein. Of approximately 270,000 distinct CDR3 sequences listed, around three fifths are singletons. Sample: sorted CD4+, CD8+, or CD8+CD57+ T cells (not recorded which) from PBMCs. These receptors all come from a human donor with severe aplastic anemia or a healthy control (not recorded which).

The chain joins TRBV7-9 to TRBJ2-7; weak D call: TRBD1 (6 bases). This CDR3 comprises 13 residues. CDR1 SEHNR and CDR2 FQNEAQ come from the germline V gene (reference sequence). The V end was cut by 2 bases, the J end by 4 bases, with 9 bases between. The CDR3 loop is CASSLNQGYEQYF. In nucleotides, the CDR3 is TGTGCCAGCAGCTTAAACCAGGGGTACGAGCAGTACTTC.

The CDR3 reads CSVGGSQETQYF. The CDR3 bases are TGCAGCGTAGGCGGGTCTCAAGAGACCCAGTACTTC. This chain uses TRBV29-1 with TRBJ2-5; TRBD2 is a possible D gene (5 bases). This CDR3 region has 12 residues. Germline V gives CDR1 SQVTM, CDR2 ANQGSEA. Between the trimmed V and J ends, which lost 6 bases and 2 bases, there was a span of 10 bases.

The chain couples TRBV10-1 to TRBJ1-1; 7 bases map to TRBD1. The CDR3 is 13 residues long. Germline V gives CDR1 WNHNN, CDR2 SYGVQD (reference sequence). The ends lost 7 bases at V and 3 bases at J; junction bases unmatched: 5. In nucleotides, the CDR3 is TGCGCCAGCAAGGGACAGATTTACACTGAAGCTTTCTTT. Translating gives CASKGQIYTEAFF.

This clonotype was detected once. The gene calls are TRBV24-1 and TRBJ2-1, with a possible D match to TRBD2 (7 bases). With 10 bases removed from V and 2 bases from J, the gap between germline ends came to 17 bases. Germline loops: CDR1 KGHDR, CDR2 SFDVKD. The CDR3 has 15 residues. Here the CDR3 DNA reads TGTGCCACTGAAAGGGGGGGAGATACCTACAATGAGCAGTTCTTC. Amino acid sequence: CATERGGDTYNEQFF.

As concerns this clonotype: A clone one base away is much larger, so this may be a read error. Since the CDR3 does not end with the conserved phenylalanine or tryptophan, this likely comes from a read error. The J gene is TRBJ2-7, the V gene TRBV6-1; D remains unclear. Deletions cut 0 bases from V and 7 bases from J, with 10 bases between. Germline values: CDR1 MNHNS, CDR2 SASEGT. This CDR3 region has 13 residues. Written as DNA, the CDR3 is TGTGCCAGCAGTGAAGCGCAAGAGAAGGAGCAGTACGCC. Residues: CASSEAQEKEQYA.

The chain uses TRBV20-1 and TRBJ1-1, with a weak D call TRBD1 (5 bases). The CDR3 contains 16 residues. The V end lost 4 bases, the J end lost 4 bases, and 22 bases lay between the germline ends. The germline V gene has CDR1 DFQATT and CDR2 SNEGSKA (reference sequence). This chain's CDR3 is CSATSSWWRGVTEAFF. The CDR3 DNA follows: TGCAGTGCTACGAGTAGCTGGTGGCGAGGGGTCACTGAAGCTTTCTTT.

On this clonotype itself: A much larger clonotype is one base distant, so this may be a read error. V is TRBV7-9 and J is TRBJ2-1; TRBD2 aligns across 9 bases. The CDR3 runs 16 residues. In germline, CDR1 is SEHNR, CDR2 FQNEAQ (reference sequence). The CDR3 DNA is TGTGCCAGCAGCTTAGCAGCGGGGGGACGATACGATGAGCAGCTCTTC. Protein: CASSLAAGGRYDEQLF. Looking up the rest from reference TRBV7-9 and TRBJ2-1 gives the full variable domain: DTGVSQNPRHKITKRGQNVTFRCDPISEHNRLYWYRQTLGQGPEFLTYFQNEAQLEKSRLLSDRFSAERPKGSFSTLEIQRTEQGDSAMYLCASSLAAGGRYDEQLFGPGTRLTVL.

The gene calls are TRBV7-8 and TRBJ2-7; 9 nucleotides align to TRBD1. The J segment lost 4 bases and the V segment lost 5 bases, leaving 9 bases of the junction unmatched. Germline V lookup: CDR1 SGHVS, CDR2 FQNEAQ. CDR3 length: 15 residues. The CDR3 coding sequence is TGTGCCAGCAGCACCCCGGGACAGGGCGCTTACGAGCAGTACTTC. Translation: CASSTPGQGAYEQYF.

This chain connects TRBV28 to TRBJ1-5; 12 nucleotides agree with TRBD1. The ends lost 4 bases at V and 7 bases at J; junction bases unmatched: 8. Germline V gene lookup returns CDR1 MDHEN and CDR2 SYDVKM. The CDR3 is made up of 16 amino acids. CDR3 residues: CASSWGQGAFGQPQHF. The DNA for the CDR3 is TGTGCCAGCAGTTGGGGACAGGGGGCCTTCGGGCAGCCCCAGCATTTT.

As to this clonotype: A much larger clonotype is one base distant, so this may be a read error. The CDR3 DNA follows: TGTGCCAGCAGCCAAGGCCTACCCAATCATCCCCAGCATTTT. Protein sequence: CASSQGLPNHPQHF. The rearrangement uses TRBV4-2 and TRBJ1-5; D remains ambiguous. This CDR3 has 14 amino acids. Germline-derived CDR1 and CDR2 are LGHNA and YNFKEQ.

This clonotype appeared a single time. J is TRBJ1-5 and V is TRBV27; possible D gene TRBD1, 5 bases. This CDR3 spans 13 amino acids. CDR1 is MNHEY, CDR2 SMNVEV, per germline (reference sequence). V lost 5 bases and J 9 bases, leaving 14 bases between the germline ends. CDR3 residues: CASSGGDLGPQHF. Here the CDR3 DNA reads TGTGCCAGCAGTGGAGGGGACTTGGGGCCCCAGCATTTT.

Turning to this clonotype: As the CDR3 is not closed by the conserved phenylalanine or tryptophan, this likely results from a read error. The chain couples TRBV7-9 to TRBJ1-1; D ambiguous. The length of the CDR3 is 17 residues. V was cut by 8 bases and J by 1 base, with 23 bases left in between. The germline CDR1 and CDR2 sequences are SEHNR and FQNEAQ (reference sequence). The CDR3 nucleotides are TGTGCCAGCTCACCACCGGCGATACGGATAAGGAACACTGAAGCTTTCCTT. Amino acids: CASSPPAIRIRNTEAFL.

As regards this clonotype: The junction departs from germline at one end; a sequencing error may be responsible. The chain joins TRBV7-6 to TRBJ2-1; 8 bases agree with TRBD2. Per the germline V gene, CDR1 is SGHVS and CDR2 is FNYEAQ. The CDR3 is 15 amino acids. The CDR3 spells CASSVEAGDNNEPFF. The CDR3 bases are TGTGCCAGCAGCGTAGAAGCGGGAGATAACAATGAGCCGTTCTTC. The full variable domain, its missing parts supplied by reference TRBV7-6 and TRBJ2-1, is GAGVSQSPRYKVTKRGQDVALRCDPISGHVSLYWYRQALGQGPEFLTYFNYEAQQDKSGLPNDRFSAERPEGSISTLTIQRTEQRDSAMYRCASSVEAGDNNEPFFGPGTRLTVL.

The chain recombines TRBV19 with TRBJ2-3; D is perhaps TRBD2 (6 bases). Germline loops: CDR1 LNHDA, CDR2 SQIVND (reference sequence). V lost 3 bases, J lost 6 bases, and 13 bases lay in between. This CDR3 comprises 14 residues. The DNA of the CDR3 is TGTGCCAGTAGTATCATGCGGGAAGGGGATACGCAGTATTTT. Its translation is CASSIMREGDTQYF.

A single count supports this clonotype. The rearrangement joins TRBV19 to TRBJ2-3; possible D gene TRBD2, 6 bases. V was pared by 3 bases and J by 3 bases, with 13 bases between. Per the germline V gene, CDR1 is LNHDA and CDR2 is SQIVND (reference sequence). The length of the CDR3 is 15 residues. CDR3 DNA sequence: TGTGCCAGTAGTATCCCTGGGGCGGGGACAGATACGCAGTATTTT. This encodes CASSIPGAGTDTQYF. The full variable domain, rest sourced from reference TRBV19 and TRBJ2-3, is DGGITQSPKYLFRKEGQNVTLSCEQNLNHDAMYWYRQDPGQGLRLIYYSQIVNDFQKGDIAEGYSVSREKKESFPLTVTSAQKNPTAFYLCASSIPGAGTDTQYFGPGTRLTVL.

CDR3 in amino acids: CASSLSVGQSQFF. CDR3 nucleotides: TGTGCCAGCAGTTTAAGTGTAGGTCAATCACAGTTCTTC. The genes are TRBV12-3 or TRBV12-4 and TRBJ2-1; D is uncertain. The germline V and J ends were trimmed by 2 bases and 13 bases, with 15 bases remaining between them. The length of the CDR3 is 13 residues.

The chain combines TRBV12-3 or TRBV12-4 with TRBJ1-2; TRBD1 might be the D (6 bases). The CDR3 length is 15 residues. The ends were cut back, 6 bases at V and 6 bases at J, with 20 bases in the middle. The CDR3 DNA follows: TGTGCCAGCAGAACCGGGGGGGGAGGGGGGAATGGCTACACCTTC. It encodes CASRTGGGGGNGYTF.

V and J are TRBV2 and TRBJ1-2; a possible D gene is TRBD1 (5 bases). The germline V gene has CDR1 SNHLY and CDR2 FYNNEI. CDR3 length equals 13 residues. Deletions cut 6 bases from V and 8 bases from J, with 16 bases between. CDR3 nucleotide sequence: TGTGCCAGCAGGCTGGACACCCAGGGCGGCTACACCTTC. Amino acids: CASRLDTQGGYTF. Drawing the rest from reference TRBV2 and TRBJ1-2, the complete variable domain is EPEVTQTPSHQVTQMGQEVILRCVPISNHLYFYWYRQILGQKVEFLVSFYNNEISEKSEIFDDQFSVERPDGSNFTLKIRSTKLEDSAMYFCASRLDTQGGYTFGSGTRLTVV.

This clonotype was counted once. A read error may be the cause here, since a much bigger clone is one base away. The chain uses TRBV6-5 and TRBJ2-2; no definite D call. The germline gives CDR1 MNHEY, CDR2 SVGAGI. There are 15 residues in the CDR3. Trimming removed 2 bases at V and 5 bases at J, with 12 bases between. For the CDR3, the DNA is TGTGCCAGCAGTTACATTAGGGTGGGGACCGGGGAGCTGTTTTTT. This sequence encodes CASSYIRVGTGELFF.

V and J are TRBV20-1 and TRBJ2-3, with 13 bases that match TRBD2. The V and J ends lost 1 base and 13 bases, in that order; junction bases with no gene match: 5. CDR3 length: 13 amino acids. Germline V CDR1 and CDR2: DFQATT, SNEGSKA (reference sequence). The DNA for the CDR3 is TGCAGTGCTAGAGGGGGACTAGCGGGGAGTAAGTATTTT. It translates to CSARGGLAGSKYF.

This rearrangement joins TRBV14 to TRBJ1-3; TRBD1 matches at 7 bases. Germline-derived CDR1 and CDR2 are SGHDN and FVKESK. Trimming at V came to 4 bases and at J to 0 bases, leaving 3 bases not matched to a gene. The CDR3 runs 15 residues. The chain's CDR3 is CASSLWTGSGNTIYF. The CDR3 region has the DNA TGTGCCAGCAGCCTATGGACAGGCTCTGGAAACACCATATATTTT.

The chain employs TRBV19 and TRBJ2-3, with 8 bases fitting TRBD2. V trimming: 8 bases; J trimming: 5 bases; junction bases outside the gene matches: 9. Looked up from germline, CDR1 is LNHDA and CDR2 is SQIVND (reference sequence). The CDR3 extends over 14 amino acids. The CDR3 DNA reads as TGTGCCAGTGGACCAGCGGGAGTCGGAGATACGCAGTATTTT. Protein product: CASGPAGVGDTQYF.

J is TRBJ1-2 and V is TRBV15; D is perhaps TRBD1 (5 bases). Trimming cost V 0 bases and J 8 bases, with 13 bases left between them. CDR1 and CDR2 from the germline V gene are LNHNV and YYDKDF (reference sequence). This CDR3 spans 14 amino acids. CDR3 DNA sequence: TGTGCCACCAGCAGAGAGGGGCAGGGTTTAGGCTACACCTTC. Amino acids: CATSREGQGLGYTF.

Of note for this clonotype: This may stem from a read error, because a much larger clone lies one nucleotide away. The V and J genes are TRBV30 and TRBJ1-6, with D unresolved. The CDR3 sequence is 13 residues long. Germline V gene data show CDR1 as GTSNPN and CDR2 as SVGIG (reference sequence). The CDR3 bases are TGTGCCGGCTCAGGCTCCCATAATTCACCCCTCCACTTT. It is translated as CAGSGSHNSPLHF.

V is TRBV7-2 and J is TRBJ2-5; 12 bases line up with TRBD2. The V segment lost 5 bases and the J segment 7 bases; nucleotides outside the gene matches: 8. The germline gives CDR1 SGHTA, CDR2 FQGNSA. The CDR3 runs 15 residues. CDR3 residues: CASSPTGLAGRTQYF. Here the CDR3 DNA reads TGTGCCAGCAGCCCTACAGGACTAGCGGGGCGGACCCAGTACTTC.

In its sample, this clonotype was seen many times. This chain links TRBV29-1 with TRBJ2-2; unclear D gene. V gave up 3 bases and J gave up 5 bases, with 4 bases separating them. Germline V gives CDR1 SQVTM, CDR2 ANQGSEA. The CDR3 runs to 11 residues. In DNA, the CDR3 is TGCAGCGTTGACCTGACCGGGGAGCTGTTTTTT. Translating gives CSVDLTGELFF.